The clone carrying this T cell receptor beta chain appeared many times. The target antigen is unknown. The TCR beta libraries were generated through quantitative 5'-RACE incorporating molecular barcodes. TCRdb re-analysed the 5' RACE reads in MiXCR, keeping a single row per CDR3 protein. The sample yields roughly 130,000 distinct CDR3 sequences, approximately 14% seen once. The record originates from a study of CD8 T cells in ankylosing spondylitis. Study outcomes and limitations: Reportedly, significant enrichment of disease-linked clones occurred in matched ankylosing spondylitis synovial fluid. Those disease-linked clones were CD8+; they were also relatively rare in peripheral blood. One TCR beta motif, made up of about 8 highly homologous variants, appeared characteristic of ankylosing spondylitis blood.

Germline V gives CDR1 SNHLY, CDR2 FYNNEI. Deletions cut 7 bases from V and 5 bases from J, with 22 bases between. This CDR3 has 16 residues. The specimen sequenced was blood, either unsorted or a sorted T cell fraction (not recorded which). The receptor was derived from a female donor with ankylosing spondylitis or in good health (not recorded which). The chain has TRBV2 and TRBJ2-3; maybe TRBD1 (5 bases). The CDR3 is CASTSPGPSRGDTQYF. The DNA for the CDR3 is TGTGCCAGCACGTCACCAGGACCATCAAGGGGAGATACGCAGTATTTT.